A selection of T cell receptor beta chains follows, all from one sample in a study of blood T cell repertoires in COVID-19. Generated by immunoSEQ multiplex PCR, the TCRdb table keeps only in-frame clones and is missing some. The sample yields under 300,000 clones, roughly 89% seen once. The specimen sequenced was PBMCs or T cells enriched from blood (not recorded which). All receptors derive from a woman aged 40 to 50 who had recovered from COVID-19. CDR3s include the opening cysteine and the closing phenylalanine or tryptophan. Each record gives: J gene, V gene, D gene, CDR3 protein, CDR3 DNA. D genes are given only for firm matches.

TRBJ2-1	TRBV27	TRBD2	CASSRGPPSGLYNEQFF	TGTGCCAGCAGCCGGGGCCCCCCTAGCGGCCTCTACAATGAGCAGTTCTTC
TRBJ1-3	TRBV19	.	CASSSLGAASGNTIYF	TGTGCCAGTAGTAGTTTGGGGGCGGCCTCTGGAAACACCATATATTTT
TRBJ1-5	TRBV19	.	CASSISRDKSQPQHF	TGTGCCAGTAGTATAAGTCGGGACAAGTCGCAGCCCCAGCATTTT
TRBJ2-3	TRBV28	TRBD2	CASSPPGTSGLTDTQYF	TGTGCCAGCAGTCCTCCAGGGACTAGCGGGTTGACAGATACGCAGTATTTT
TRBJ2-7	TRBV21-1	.	CASSRKRLTYEQYF	TGTGCCAGCAGCAGGAAGCGACTTACCTACGAGCAGTACTTC
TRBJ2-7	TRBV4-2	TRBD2	CASSQVLAGAKEQYF	TGTGCCAGCAGCCAAGTGCTAGCGGGAGCGAAGGAGCAGTACTTC
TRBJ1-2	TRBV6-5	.	CASTGGNYGYTF	TGTGCCAGCACTGGCGGAAACTATGGCTACACCTTC
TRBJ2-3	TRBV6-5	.	CASSYSGSSADTQYF	TGTGCCAGCAGTTACTCTGGTAGCAGTGCAGATACGCAGTATTTT
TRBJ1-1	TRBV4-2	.	CASSQDRLEGPVTEAFF	TGTGCCAGCAGCCAAGATAGGTTGGAGGGCCCGGTCACTGAAGCTTTCTTT
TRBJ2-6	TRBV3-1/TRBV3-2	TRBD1	CASSPDRAGANVLTF	TGTGCCAGCAGCCCAGACAGGGCTGGGGCCAACGTCCTGACTTTC
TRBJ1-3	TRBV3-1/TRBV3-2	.	CASSQVIGAGSGNTIYF	TGTGCCAGCAGCCAAGTAATAGGGGCAGGCTCTGGAAACACCATATATTTT
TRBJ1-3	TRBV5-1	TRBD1	CASSRDFDRGTGNTIYF	TGCGCCAGCAGCAGAGACTTCGACAGGGGGACTGGAAACACCATATATTTT
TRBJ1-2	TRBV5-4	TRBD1	CASSFGQGGGYTF	TGTGCCAGCAGCTTCGGACAGGGTGGTGGCTACACCTTC
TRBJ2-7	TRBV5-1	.	CASSSNRVSSYEQYF	TGCGCCAGCAGCTCGAACAGGGTATCCTCCTACGAGCAGTACTTC
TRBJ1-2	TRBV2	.	CASSEMAGYYGYTF	TGTGCCAGCAGTGAAATGGCAGGGTACTATGGCTACACCTTC